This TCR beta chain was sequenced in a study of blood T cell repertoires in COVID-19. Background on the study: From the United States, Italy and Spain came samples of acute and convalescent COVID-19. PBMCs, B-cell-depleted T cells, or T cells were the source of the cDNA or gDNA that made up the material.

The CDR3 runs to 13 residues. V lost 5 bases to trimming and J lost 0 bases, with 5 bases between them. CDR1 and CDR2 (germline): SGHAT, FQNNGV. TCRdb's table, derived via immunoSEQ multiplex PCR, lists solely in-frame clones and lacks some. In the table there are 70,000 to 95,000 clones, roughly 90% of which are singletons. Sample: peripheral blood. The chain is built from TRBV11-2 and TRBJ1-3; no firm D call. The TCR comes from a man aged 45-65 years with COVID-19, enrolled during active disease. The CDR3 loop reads CASSPFSGNTIYF. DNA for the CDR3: TGTGCCAGCAGCCCGTTCTCTGGAAACACCATATATTTT.